These 27 T cell receptor beta chains were all obtained from the same sample, sequenced in a study of blood T cell repertoires in COVID-19 (TCRdb year 2020). The library was obtained by the immunoSEQ multiplex PCR assay. TCRdb mirrors the immuneACCESS table, restricted to in-frame sequences. Some clones are absent from its copies; in checked studies, under half trace to an unresolved V gene, and the reason for the others is unknown. Recorded for this sample are some 290,000 clones; nearly 90% of them occurred a single time. The biggest ten clones account for under 1.1% of the sample. The sequencing input was peripheral blood. These receptors all come from a middle-aged woman with COVID-19, enrolled during active disease.

The rearrangement uses TRBV7-2 and TRBJ2-5, with a possible D match to TRBD1 (5 bases). Trimming removed 4 bases at V and 0 bases at J, with 12 bases between. The CDR3 loop spans 15 amino acids. CDR1 and CDR2 (germline): SGHTA, FQGNSA. CDR3 in amino acids: CASSSSGAYQETQYF. CDR3 DNA sequence: TGTGCCAGCAGCTCCTCTGGGGCGTACCAAGAGACCCAGTACTTC.

This rearrangement joins TRBV28 to TRBJ2-6; D ambiguous. This CDR3 spans 14 amino acids. Germline CDR1 and CDR2: MDHEN and SYDVKM. V was shortened by 3 bases and J by 0 bases, with 3 bases between the two germline ends. CDR3 coding DNA: TGTGCCAGCAGTTTGGCCTCTGGGGCCAACGTCCTGACTTTC. Translating it yields CASSLASGANVLTF. Combining the CDR3 with reference TRBV28 and TRBJ2-6 gives the whole variable domain DVKVTQSSRYLVKRTGEKVFLECVQDMDHENMFWYRQDPGLGLRLIYFSYDVKMKEKGDIPEGYSVSREKKERFSLILESASTNQTSMYLCASSLASGANVLTFGAGSRLTVL.

This rearrangement joins TRBV6-5 to TRBJ1-6, with D possibly matching TRBD1 (6 bases). The CDR3 spans 14 residues. Germline CDR1 is MNHEY and CDR2 is SVGAGI. V lost 6 bases and J 7 bases, leaving 13 bases between the germline ends. CDR3 bases: TGTGCCAGCAGCGTCCTGGACAGCAATTCACCCCTCCACTTT. Its translation is CASSVLDSNSPLHF.

This chain links TRBV27 with TRBJ2-3, with 11 bases matching TRBD2. The CDR3 is 14 residues long. Trimming cost V 10 bases and J 4 bases; bases outside gene matches: 7. Germline CDR1 MNHEY, CDR2 SMNVEV (reference sequence). The CDR3 DNA follows: TGTGCCACTCGCTTAGCGGGGGGGCCAGATACGCAGTATTTT. Its translation is CATRLAGGPDTQYF.

This chain links TRBV5-1 with TRBJ1-3, with 8 bases aligning to TRBD1. After removal of 7 bases from V and 0 bases from J, the junction contained 6 bases not matched to a gene. Germline loops: CDR1 SGHRS, CDR2 YFSETQ. The CDR3 has 15 residues. The CDR3 region has the DNA TGCGCCAGCTCGATTACAGGGGGCTCTGGAAACACCATATATTTT. Residues: CASSITGGSGNTIYF.

The chain joins TRBV6-2 or TRBV6-3 to TRBJ1-1, with TRBD1 as a possible D gene (6 bases). Per germline, CDR1 MNHEY and CDR2 SVGEGT. V lost 5 bases and J lost 5, with 9 bases in between. The CDR3 extends over 12 amino acids. The CDR3 DNA sequence: TGTGCCAGCAGTACTACAGGGACTGAAGCTTTCTTT. It codes for CASSTTGTEAFF.

In the case of this clone: Its ends do not fully match the called genes, so a read error is possible. CDR3 nucleotides: TGCCTAAAAGGGGGGGGTGCAGATCAGCCCCAGCATTTT. Its translation: CLKGGGADQPQHF. The V call is TRBV7-2, the J call TRBJ1-5; D may be TRBD1 (6 bases). From germline, CDR1 is SGHTA and CDR2 FQGNSA. The CDR3 is 13 residues long.

This clone was counted a few times. The chain joins TRBV19 to TRBJ1-5; D is perhaps TRBD1 (5 bases). The CDR3 covers 16 residues. Trimming pared 4 bases from V and 6 bases from J, leaving 19 bases between. The V gene's germline CDR1 is LNHDA and CDR2 SQIVND (reference sequence). CDR3 residues: CASSTPSRALGQPQHF. As DNA, the CDR3 is TGTGCCAGTAGTACCCCCAGCAGGGCTCTGGGTCAGCCCCAGCATTTT.

The V and J genes are TRBV7-2 and TRBJ2-5; TRBD2 agrees at 8 bases. This CDR3 spans 14 amino acids. After removal of 5 bases from V and 4 bases from J, the junction contained 6 bases not matched to a gene. Germline loops: CDR1 SGHTA, CDR2 FQGNSA. CDR3 sequence (DNA): TGTGCCAGCAGCCGTAGCGGGATTCTAGAGACCCAGTACTTC. Amino acids: CASSRSGILETQYF.

The chain employs TRBV5-4 and TRBJ1-3; D possibly corresponds to TRBD1 (6 bases). Trimming pared 4 bases from V and 2 bases from J, leaving 13 bases between. Germline V lookup: CDR1 SGHNT, CDR2 YYREEE (reference sequence). The CDR3 runs 15 residues. The CDR3 here is CASSVGGKAGNTIYF. CDR3 in DNA: TGTGCCAGCAGCGTAGGGGGTAAGGCTGGAAACACCATATATTTT.

This chain links TRBV19 with TRBJ1-5; 9 bases are shared with TRBD1. V was pared by 10 bases and J by 1 base, with 11 bases of the junction left unmatched. CDR3 length: 16 residues. The germline V gene encodes CDR1 LNHDA and CDR2 SQIVND (reference sequence). In nucleotides, the CDR3 is TGTGCCACCCGGGACAGGGTTGACGTGAGCAATCAGCCCCAGCATTTT. Translation gives CATRDRVDVSNQPQHF.

The V gene is TRBV19, the J gene TRBJ1-4, with a possible D match to TRBD1 (5 bases). Trimming cost V 5 bases and J 4 bases, with 11 bases left between them. CDR3 length: 14 amino acids. The germline CDR1 and CDR2 sequences are LNHDA and SQIVND (reference sequence). The CDR3 region is CASSETAINEKLFF. Written as DNA, the CDR3 is TGTGCCAGTAGTGAGACAGCAATTAATGAAAAACTGTTTTTT.

V usage is TRBV6-5 and J usage is TRBJ1-2; D may be TRBD1 (6 bases). The CDR3 consists of 13 residues. The V gene lost 6 bases and the J gene lost 8 bases, with 16 bases spanning the gap. Germline CDR1 and CDR2: MNHEY and SVGAGI. CDR3 nucleotide sequence: TGTGCCAGCAGCCGAGCAGGGGTATGGGGCTACACCTTC. Encoded protein: CASSRAGVWGYTF.

The genes are TRBV27 and TRBJ2-7, with 7 bases lining up with TRBD2. With V trimmed by 2 bases and J by 5 bases, 6 bases remained unmatched. Germline lookup yields CDR1 MNHEY and CDR2 SMNVEV (reference sequence). The CDR3 covers 14 residues. CDR3 nucleotides: TGTGCCAGCAGTTTACGCGGGACTAATAACGAGCAGTACTTC. Protein product: CASSLRGTNNEQYF.

The genes are TRBV11-3 and TRBJ1-1; D uncertain. Deletions cut 5 bases from V and 1 base from J, with 17 bases between. Germline V gene lookup returns CDR1 SGHNT and CDR2 YENEEA. The CDR3 runs to 16 residues. This CDR3 is CASSRGFGEENTEAFF. The CDR3, as DNA: TGTGCCAGCAGCCGAGGGTTTGGAGAGGAGAACACTGAAGCTTTCTTT.

The rearrangement joins TRBV7-9 to TRBJ2-1; 9 nucleotides align to TRBD2. CDR1 and CDR2 (germline): SEHNR, FQNEAQ (reference sequence). Trimming cost V 2 bases and J 4 bases; bases outside gene matches: 6. The CDR3 has 16 residues. The CDR3 is CASSLQVLAGYNEQFF. The CDR3 coding sequence is TGTGCCAGCAGCTTACAGGTTCTAGCGGGGTACAATGAGCAGTTCTTC.

This chain connects TRBV11-2 to TRBJ2-1; 8 bases match TRBD2. The CDR3 is 15 residues long. The V and J ends lost 2 bases and 4 bases, in that order; junction bases with no gene match: 4. Germline V gene sequence: CDR1 SGHAT, CDR2 FQNNGV. The CDR3 reads CASSLRGGLYNEQFF. DNA for the CDR3: TGTGCCAGCAGCTTACGCGGGGGGTTATACAATGAGCAGTTCTTC.

This CDR3 reads CASSSLLNPGDNQPQHF. The CDR3 nucleotides are TGTGCCAGCAGCTCCCTATTAAATCCCGGGGATAATCAGCCCCAGCATTTT. This rearrangement joins TRBV7-3 to TRBJ1-5; D is ambiguous. Germline assignment: CDR1 SGHTA and CDR2 FQGTGA. This CDR3 region has 17 residues. The V end lost 4 bases, the J end lost 4 bases, and 20 bases lay between the germline ends.

This clone occurred once. Other DNA variants within this sample encode the same CDR3. The chain uses TRBV7-2 and TRBJ2-5, with 8 nucleotides matching TRBD2. This CDR3 is built from 13 residues. Trimming removed 5 bases from V and 3 bases from J; junction bases left unmatched: 2. Germline CDR1 reads SGHTA; CDR2 reads FQGNSA. Here the CDR3 reads CASSRGGEETQYF. CDR3 nucleotide sequence: TGTGCCAGCAGCCGGGGGGGCGAAGAGACCCAGTACTTC. Full variable domain (missing parts from reference TRBV7-2 and TRBJ2-5): GAGVSQSPSNKVTEKGKDVELRCDPISGHTALYWYRQSLGQGLEFLIYFQGNSAPDKSGLPSDRFSAERTGGSVSTLTIQRTQQEDSAVYLCASSRGGEETQYFGPGTRLLVL.

The CDR3 sequence is CASSPPGAEAFF. The CDR3 nucleotides are TGTGCCAGCAGCCCACCGGGGGCTGAAGCTTTCTTT. The V gene is TRBV3-1 (or the pseudogene TRBV3-2), the J gene TRBJ1-1; D might be TRBD1 (5 bases). CDR3 length equals 12 residues. Germline V gene sequence: CDR1 LGHDT, CDR2 YNNKEL (reference sequence). Between the trimmed V and J ends, which lost 4 bases and 6 bases, there was a span of 9 bases.

The J gene is TRBJ1-2, the V gene TRBV19; 7 nucleotides agree with TRBD1. Germline loops: CDR1 LNHDA, CDR2 SQIVND (reference sequence). This CDR3 has 13 residues. The V segment lost 5 bases and the J segment 3 bases; nucleotides outside the gene matches: 3. The CDR3 loop is CASSGQADYGYTF. The DNA for the CDR3 is TGTGCCAGTAGTGGACAGGCCGACTATGGCTACACCTTC.

This rearrangement joins TRBV27 to TRBJ2-3; the match to TRBD2 covers 7 bases. This CDR3 region has 15 residues. Trimming took 4 bases from V and 1 from J; bases not matched to a gene: 5. Germline V gene data show CDR1 as MNHEY and CDR2 as SMNVEV (reference sequence). The CDR3 sequence is CASSSLGGGTDTQYF. CDR3 bases: TGTGCCAGCAGTTCCCTGGGGGGGGGCACAGATACGCAGTATTTT.

The chain joins TRBV6-1 to TRBJ1-2; D not certain. This CDR3 comprises 14 residues. Trimming shortened V by 2 bases and J by 8 bases, and 15 bases separated the two germline ends. The germline V gene encodes CDR1 MNHNS and CDR2 SASEGT. The CDR3 spells CASSELAATGGYTF. CDR3 DNA: TGTGCCAGCAGTGAATTGGCGGCTACCGGGGGCTACACCTTC.

This chain links TRBV3-1 (or the pseudogene TRBV3-2) with TRBJ2-1; 10 nucleotides agree with TRBD2. V shed 4 bases and J 9 bases; nucleotides not matched to a gene: 18. The CDR3 runs 18 residues. Germline V CDR1 and CDR2: LGHDT, YNNKEL (reference sequence). The CDR3 loop reads CASSRSSGGETPLGEQFF. DNA of the CDR3: TGTGCCAGCAGCCGGTCCAGCGGGGGGGAGACCCCTCTCGGTGAGCAGTTCTTC.

This rearrangement joins TRBV5-4 to TRBJ2-3; D is perhaps TRBD2 (6 bases). Deletions cut 1 base from V and 1 base from J, with 16 bases between. The CDR3 is 17 residues long. Looked up from germline, CDR1 is SGHNT and CDR2 is YYREEE (reference sequence). Here the CDR3 reads CASSLPQPGLRTDTQYF. CDR3 sequence (DNA): TGTGCCAGCAGCTTGCCCCAGCCGGGACTTCGCACAGATACGCAGTATTTT.

This chain links TRBV19 with TRBJ2-1, with D tentatively TRBD2 (6 bases). With 5 bases removed from V and 12 bases from J, the gap between germline ends came to 11 bases. The CDR3 sequence is 11 residues long. CDR1 is LNHDA and CDR2 is SQIVND in the germline V gene (reference sequence). The CDR3 loop is CASSFGGGQFF. Written as DNA, the CDR3 is TGTGCCAGTAGTTTCGGGGGAGGGCAGTTCTTC.

The V and J genes are TRBV2 and TRBJ1-4; a possible D gene is TRBD1 (5 bases). Germline V gene lookup returns CDR1 SNHLY and CDR2 FYNNEI. Trimming shortened V by 6 bases and J by 4 bases, and 12 bases separated the two germline ends. The CDR3 has 14 amino acids. The CDR3 nucleotides read TGTGCCAGCAGGAAGACAGCACTTAATGAAAAACTGTTTTTT. As protein: CASRKTALNEKLFF.